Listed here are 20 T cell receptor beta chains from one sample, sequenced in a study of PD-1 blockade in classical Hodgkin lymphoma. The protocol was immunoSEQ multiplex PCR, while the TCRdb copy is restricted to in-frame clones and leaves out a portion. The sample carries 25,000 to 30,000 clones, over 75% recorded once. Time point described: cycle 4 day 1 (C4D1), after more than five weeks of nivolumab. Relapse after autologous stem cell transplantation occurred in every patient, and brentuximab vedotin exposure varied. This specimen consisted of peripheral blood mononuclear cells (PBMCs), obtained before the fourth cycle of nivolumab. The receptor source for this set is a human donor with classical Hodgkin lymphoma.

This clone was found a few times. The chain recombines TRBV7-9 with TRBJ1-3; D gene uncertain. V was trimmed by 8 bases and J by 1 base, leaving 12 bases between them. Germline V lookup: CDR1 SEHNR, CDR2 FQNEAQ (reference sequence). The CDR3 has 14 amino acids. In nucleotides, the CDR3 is TGTGCCAGCTACGAGACTTCTTCTGGAAACACCATATATTTT. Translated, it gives CASYETSSGNTIYF.

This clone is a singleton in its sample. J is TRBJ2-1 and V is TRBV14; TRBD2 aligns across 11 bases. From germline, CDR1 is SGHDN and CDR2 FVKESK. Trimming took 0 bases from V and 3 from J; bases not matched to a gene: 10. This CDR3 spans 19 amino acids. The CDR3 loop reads CASSQDLATSGGLYNEQFF. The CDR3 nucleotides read TGTGCCAGCAGCCAAGATCTCGCAACTAGCGGGGGTCTCTACAATGAGCAGTTCTTC.

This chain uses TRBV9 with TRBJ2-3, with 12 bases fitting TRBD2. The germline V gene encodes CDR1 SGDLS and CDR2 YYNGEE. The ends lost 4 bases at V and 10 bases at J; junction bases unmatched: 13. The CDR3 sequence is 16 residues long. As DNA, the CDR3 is TGTGCCAGCAGCTCAACTAGCGGGGGGCCGCTAACGGCGCAGTATTTT. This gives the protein CASSSTSGGPLTAQYF. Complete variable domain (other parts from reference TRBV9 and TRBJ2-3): DSGVTQTPKHLITATGQRVTLRCSPRSGDLSVYWYQQSLDQGLQFLIQYYNGEERAKGNILERFSAQQFPDLHSELNLSSLELGDSALYFCASSSTSGGPLTAQYFGPGTRLTVL.

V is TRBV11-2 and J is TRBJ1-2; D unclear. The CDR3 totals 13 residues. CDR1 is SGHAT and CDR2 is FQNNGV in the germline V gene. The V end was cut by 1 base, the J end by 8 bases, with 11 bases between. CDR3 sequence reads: CASSLGTGDGYTF. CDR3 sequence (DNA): TGTGCCAGCAGCTTAGGGACCGGAGACGGCTACACCTTC.

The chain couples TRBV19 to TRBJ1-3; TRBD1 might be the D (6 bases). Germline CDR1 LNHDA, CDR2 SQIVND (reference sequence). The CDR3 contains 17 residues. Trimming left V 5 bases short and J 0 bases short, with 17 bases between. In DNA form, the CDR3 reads TGTGCCAGTAGTGCCGCCAGGGGAATCAACTCTGGAAACACCATATATTTT. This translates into CASSAARGINSGNTIYF. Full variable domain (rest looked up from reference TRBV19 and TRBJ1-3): DGGITQSPKYLFRKEGQNVTLSCEQNLNHDAMYWYRQDPGQGLRLIYYSQIVNDFQKGDIAEGYSVSREKKESFPLTVTSAQKNPTAFYLCASSAARGINSGNTIYFGEGSWLTVV.

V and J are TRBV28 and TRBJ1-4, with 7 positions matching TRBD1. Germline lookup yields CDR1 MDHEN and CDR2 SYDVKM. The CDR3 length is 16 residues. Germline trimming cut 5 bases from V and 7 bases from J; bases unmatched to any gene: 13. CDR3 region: CASSTVQQGLGEKLFF. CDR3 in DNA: TGTGCCAGCAGTACAGTTCAACAGGGGCTGGGTGAAAAACTGTTTTTT.

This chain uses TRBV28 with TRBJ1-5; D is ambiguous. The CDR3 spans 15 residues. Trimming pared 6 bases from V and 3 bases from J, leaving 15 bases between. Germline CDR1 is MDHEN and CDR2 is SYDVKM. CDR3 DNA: TGTGCCAGCAGCCCCCCGCAGGCTTCCAATCAGCCCCAGCATTTT. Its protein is CASSPPQASNQPQHF.

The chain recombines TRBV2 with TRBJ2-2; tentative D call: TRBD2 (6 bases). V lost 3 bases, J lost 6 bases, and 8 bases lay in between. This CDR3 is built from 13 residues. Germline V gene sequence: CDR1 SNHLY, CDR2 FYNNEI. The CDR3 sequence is CASSEGTPGELFF. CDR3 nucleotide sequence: TGTGCCAGCAGTGAGGGGACTCCCGGGGAGCTGTTTTTT.

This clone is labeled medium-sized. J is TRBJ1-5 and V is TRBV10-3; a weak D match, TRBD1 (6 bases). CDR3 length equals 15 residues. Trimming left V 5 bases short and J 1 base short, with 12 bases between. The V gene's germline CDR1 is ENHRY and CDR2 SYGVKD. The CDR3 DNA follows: TGTGCCATCAGTCCCAGGGGTCAAAGCAATCAGCCCCAGCATTTT. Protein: CAISPRGQSNQPQHF.

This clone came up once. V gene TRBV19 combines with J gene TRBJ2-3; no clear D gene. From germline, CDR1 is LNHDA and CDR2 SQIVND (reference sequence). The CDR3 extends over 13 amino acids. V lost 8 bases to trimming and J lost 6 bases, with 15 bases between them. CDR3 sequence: CASRLTLMDTQYF. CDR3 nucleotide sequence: TGTGCCAGTCGACTGACGCTGATGGATACGCAGTATTTT. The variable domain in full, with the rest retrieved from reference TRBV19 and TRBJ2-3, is DGGITQSPKYLFRKEGQNVTLSCEQNLNHDAMYWYRQDPGQGLRLIYYSQIVNDFQKGDIAEGYSVSREKKESFPLTVTSAQKNPTAFYLCASRLTLMDTQYFGPGTRLTVL.

CDR3 in amino acids: CASRYPGPLHF. The CDR3 DNA is TGTGCCAGCAGGTACCCGGGGCCCCTCCACTTT. The J gene is TRBJ1-6, the V gene TRBV6-5; unclear D gene. Germline assignment: CDR1 MNHEY and CDR2 SVGAGI. V shed 6 bases and J shed 13 bases, with 10 bases lying between them. This CDR3 spans 11 amino acids.

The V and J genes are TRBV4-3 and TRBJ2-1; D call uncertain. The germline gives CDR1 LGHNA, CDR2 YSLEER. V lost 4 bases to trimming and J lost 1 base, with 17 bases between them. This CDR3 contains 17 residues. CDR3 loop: CASSLAPNPPSYNEQFF. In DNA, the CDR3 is TGCGCCAGCAGCCTCGCCCCCAATCCCCCTTCCTACAATGAGCAGTTCTTC.

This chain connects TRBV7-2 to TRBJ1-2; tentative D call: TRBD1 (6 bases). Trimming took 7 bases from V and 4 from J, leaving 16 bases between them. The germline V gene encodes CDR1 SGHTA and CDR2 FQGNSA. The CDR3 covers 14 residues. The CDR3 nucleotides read TGTGCCAGCAATCGGGACACGGAGAGCTATGGCTACACCTTC. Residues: CASNRDTESYGYTF.

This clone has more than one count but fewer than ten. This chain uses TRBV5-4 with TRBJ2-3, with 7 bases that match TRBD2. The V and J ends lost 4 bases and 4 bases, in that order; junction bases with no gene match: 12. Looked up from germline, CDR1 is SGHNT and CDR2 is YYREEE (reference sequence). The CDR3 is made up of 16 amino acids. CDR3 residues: CASSQGGVGAADTQYF. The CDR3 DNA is TGTGCCAGCAGCCAGGGAGGGGTGGGAGCGGCAGATACGCAGTATTTT.

The CDR3 DNA sequence: TGTGCCAGCAGCGTCGGTTCGGCAGGGGGCTCTGGAAACACCATATATTTT. It encodes CASSVGSAGGSGNTIYF. This chain connects TRBV9 to TRBJ1-3; 7 nucleotides agree with TRBD1. The CDR3 sequence is 17 residues long. The germline CDR1 and CDR2 sequences are SGDLS and YYNGEE. V shed 2 bases and J 0 bases; nucleotides not matched to a gene: 8.

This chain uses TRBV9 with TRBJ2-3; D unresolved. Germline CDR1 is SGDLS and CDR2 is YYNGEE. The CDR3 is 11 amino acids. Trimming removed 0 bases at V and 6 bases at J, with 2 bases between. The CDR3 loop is CASSVEDTQYF. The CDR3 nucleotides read TGTGCCAGCAGCGTAGAGGATACGCAGTATTTT. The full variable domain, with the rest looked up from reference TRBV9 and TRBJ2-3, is DSGVTQTPKHLITATGQRVTLRCSPRSGDLSVYWYQQSLDQGLQFLIQYYNGEERAKGNILERFSAQQFPDLHSELNLSSLELGDSALYFCASSVEDTQYFGPGTRLTVL.

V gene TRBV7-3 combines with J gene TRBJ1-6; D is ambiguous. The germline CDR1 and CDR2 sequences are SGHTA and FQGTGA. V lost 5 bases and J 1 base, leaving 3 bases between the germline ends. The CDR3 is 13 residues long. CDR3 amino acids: CASSRSYNSPLHF. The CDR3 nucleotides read TGTGCCAGCAGCCGATCCTATAATTCACCCCTCCACTTT.

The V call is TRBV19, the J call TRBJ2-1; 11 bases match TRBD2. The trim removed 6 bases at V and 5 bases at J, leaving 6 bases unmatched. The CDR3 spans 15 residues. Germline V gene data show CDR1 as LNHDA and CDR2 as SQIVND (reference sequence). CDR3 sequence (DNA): TGTGCCAGTAGCCCTTCGACTAGCGGGGACAATGAGCAGTTCTTC. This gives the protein CASSPSTSGDNEQFF.

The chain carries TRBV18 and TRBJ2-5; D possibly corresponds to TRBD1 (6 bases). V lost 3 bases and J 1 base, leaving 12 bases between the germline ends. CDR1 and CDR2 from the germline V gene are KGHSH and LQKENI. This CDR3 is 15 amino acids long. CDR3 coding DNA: TGTGCCAGCTCACCCTTACAGGGATCCCAAGAGACCCAGTACTTC. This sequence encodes CASSPLQGSQETQYF. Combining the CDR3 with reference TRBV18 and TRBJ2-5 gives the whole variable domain NAGVMQNPRHLVRRRGQEARLRCSPMKGHSHVYWYRQLPEEGLKFMVYLQKENIIDESGMPKERFSAEFPKEGPSILRIQQVVRGDSAAYFCASSPLQGSQETQYFGPGTRLLVL.

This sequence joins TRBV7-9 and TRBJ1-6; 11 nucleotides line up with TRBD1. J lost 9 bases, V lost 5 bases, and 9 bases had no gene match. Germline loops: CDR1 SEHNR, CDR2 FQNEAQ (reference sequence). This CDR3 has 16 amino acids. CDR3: CASSLAWGQGGSPLHF. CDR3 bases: TGTGCCAGCAGCCTCGCCTGGGGACAGGGGGGTTCACCCCTCCACTTT. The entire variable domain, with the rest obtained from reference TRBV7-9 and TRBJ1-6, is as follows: DTGVSQNPRHKITKRGQNVTFRCDPISEHNRLYWYRQTLGQGPEFLTYFQNEAQLEKSRLLSDRFSAERPKGSFSTLEIQRTEQGDSAMYLCASSLAWGQGGSPLHFGNGTRLTVT.